These 24 T cell receptor beta chains were sequenced from one sample in a study of OX40 agonist ivuxolimab in advanced cancers. Libraries were prepared by immunoSEQ multiplex PCR; TCRdb keeps only in-frame clonotypes and omits some of them. This sample yields over 80,000 clones, of which around four fifths are seen a single time; around 0.88% belongs to the top ten. Sequencing was performed on CD4+ or CD8+ T cells sorted from blood, taken in a trial of the OX40 agonist ivuxolimab. Receptors were obtained from an adult with an advanced solid tumor such as melanoma, head and neck, liver or kidney cancer.

This clone was recorded only once. V and J are TRBV7-8 and TRBJ2-3; 7 bases map to TRBD2. V was clipped by 4 bases and J by 5 bases; unmatched bases: 9. The length of the CDR3 is 15 residues. The V gene's germline CDR1 is SGHVS and CDR2 FQNEAQ. Here the CDR3 DNA reads TGTGCCAGCAGCTCCGCTGGGGGGGGGATAGATACGCAGTATTTT. Its protein product is CASSSAGGGIDTQYF.

The chain employs TRBV10-3 and TRBJ2-7; 9 bases agree with TRBD1. This CDR3 region has 14 residues. The V and J ends lost 5 bases and 1 base, in that order; junction bases with no gene match: 3. Germline V CDR1 and CDR2: ENHRY, SYGVKD. Here the CDR3 DNA reads TGTGCCATCAGTCGACAGGGGGGGTCCTACGAGCAGTACTTC. Amino acids: CAISRQGGSYEQYF.

Concerning this clone itself: Other DNA variants within this sample encode the same CDR3. The rearrangement uses TRBV10-3 and TRBJ2-5; tentatively, D is TRBD1 (5 bases). V was clipped by 3 bases and J by 5 bases, with 10 bases between them. This CDR3 is 13 amino acids long. Looked up from germline, CDR1 is ENHRY and CDR2 is SYGVKD. The CDR3 protein is CAISDREQETQYF. The CDR3 DNA is TGTGCCATCAGTGACAGGGAACAGGAGACCCAGTACTTC.

This sequence joins TRBV5-1 and TRBJ2-3; a weak D match, TRBD2 (7 bases). Per germline, CDR1 SGHRS and CDR2 YFSETQ. There are 15 residues in the CDR3. V was cut by 1 base and J by 4 bases, with 13 bases left in between. As DNA, the CDR3 is TGCGCCAGCAGCTTGTCCGGGGGGCCCCCAGATACGCAGTATTTT. Translation gives CASSLSGGPPDTQYF.

As DNA, the CDR3 is TGTGCCTGGAGTGACGGGACAGGGAGGGCGACCCAGTACTTC. Translation gives CAWSDGTGRATQYF. The rearrangement uses TRBV30 and TRBJ2-5, with 9 bases lining up with TRBD1. After removal of 1 base from V and 7 bases from J, the junction contained 7 bases not matched to a gene. CDR1 is GTSNPN, CDR2 SVGIG, per germline (reference sequence). The CDR3 totals 14 residues.

The V gene is TRBV14, the J gene TRBJ2-2; 8 bases map to TRBD2. Losses at the gene ends were 1 base for V and 0 bases for J; bases not matched to a gene: 10. This CDR3 contains 19 residues. Germline V CDR1 and CDR2: SGHDN, FVKESK. CDR3 amino acids: CASSQVFGPGGANTGELFF. CDR3 DNA sequence: TGTGCCAGCAGCCAAGTATTCGGTCCGGGGGGGGCGAACACCGGGGAGCTGTTTTTT.

About this clone: Within the sample, other DNA sequences also encode this same CDR3. J is TRBJ2-5 and V is TRBV4-1; no clear D gene. CDR1 is MGHRA, CDR2 YSYEKL, per germline. This CDR3 spans 13 amino acids. The V end lost 4 bases, the J end lost 4 bases, and 10 bases lay between the germline ends. CDR3 nucleotides: TGCGCCAGCAGCCGGCTATCTACAGAGACCCAGTACTTC. Translated: CASSRLSTETQYF.

Comments on this clone: At one end the junction does not follow the germline gene, possibly because of a read error. The chain joins TRBV18 to TRBJ1-3; D is ambiguous. CDR1 and CDR2 from the germline V gene are KGHSH and LQKENI. This CDR3 contains 15 residues. The CDR3 nucleotides are TGTGCCAGCTCACCACTGTCAGGTCCTGGGAACACCATATATTTT. It yields the protein CASSPLSGPGNTIYF.

The V and J genes are TRBV6-5 and TRBJ1-1; D ambiguous. CDR1 and CDR2 (germline): MNHEY, SVGAGI. V lost 7 bases and J lost 1, with 13 bases in between. The CDR3 totals 14 residues. CDR3 sequence (DNA): TGTGCCAGCACCTACGGTTGGGGGAACACTGAAGCTTTCTTT. Its protein product is CASTYGWGNTEAFF.

The J gene is TRBJ2-7, the V gene TRBV18, with TRBD1 matching over 7 bases. V gave up 3 bases and J gave up 6 bases; unmatched junction bases: 5. Germline lookup yields CDR1 KGHSH and CDR2 LQKENI. The CDR3 loop spans 13 amino acids. CDR3 DNA: TGTGCCAGCTCACCGGGACAGATACGCGAGCAGTACTTC. It yields the protein CASSPGQIREQYF.

V usage is TRBV9 and J usage is TRBJ2-3; 8 nucleotides agree with TRBD1. This CDR3 is 14 amino acids long. The V and J ends lost 2 bases and 5 bases, in that order; junction bases with no gene match: 4. The germline V gene has CDR1 SGDLS and CDR2 YYNGEE. The CDR3 sequence: CASSVQGAGDTQYF. The CDR3 DNA follows: TGTGCCAGCAGCGTCCAGGGGGCTGGAGATACGCAGTATTTT.

V gene TRBV18 combines with J gene TRBJ2-3; D is unclear. Germline V gene data show CDR1 as KGHSH and CDR2 as LQKENI. V was trimmed by 6 bases and J by 2 bases, leaving 12 bases between them. The length of the CDR3 is 14 residues. This CDR3 reads CASSETQLTDTQYF. As DNA, the CDR3 is TGTGCCAGCTCGGAGACACAGCTCACAGATACGCAGTATTTT.

The V gene is TRBV7-2, the J gene TRBJ2-7, with TRBD1 identical over 8 bases. The ends lost 1 base at V and 6 bases at J; junction bases unmatched: 8. The CDR3 contains 15 residues. From germline, CDR1 is SGHTA and CDR2 FQGNSA. CDR3 amino acids: CASSLGVGTGGEQYF. The CDR3 DNA sequence: TGTGCCAGCAGCTTAGGCGTCGGGACAGGAGGCGAGCAGTACTTC.

The chain joins TRBV5-8 to TRBJ1-2; TRBD1 aligns across 10 bases. Germline lookup yields CDR1 SGHTS and CDR2 YDEGEE. CDR3 size: 17 residues. The junction had 13 bases not matched to a gene; V was cut back by 0 bases and J by 8 bases. This CDR3 reads CASSLAGTGATTGGYTF. The CDR3 DNA is TGTGCCAGCAGCTTGGCCGGGACAGGGGCTACAACCGGGGGCTACACCTTC.

In this sample, this clone turned up once. This chain uses TRBV7-9 with TRBJ2-5; tentatively, D is TRBD1 (6 bases). CDR3 size: 15 residues. Trimming stripped 5 bases from V and 2 bases from J, with 15 bases between. Germline CDR1 reads SEHNR; CDR2 reads FQNEAQ (reference sequence). CDR3 residues: CASSPRTALQETQYF. The CDR3 DNA is TGTGCCAGCAGCCCGCGGACAGCATTACAAGAGACCCAGTACTTC.

This chain's CDR3 is CATSRDIGQGNTIYF. DNA of the CDR3: TGTGCCACCAGCAGAGATATAGGGCAGGGAAACACCATATATTTT. V usage is TRBV15 and J usage is TRBJ1-3; no clear D. The germline gives CDR1 LNHNV, CDR2 YYDKDF (reference sequence). V lost 0 bases to trimming and J lost 4 bases, with 10 bases between them. The CDR3 is made up of 15 amino acids.

The count of this clone is one. The chain joins TRBV10-2 to TRBJ1-2; D not resolved. V lost 11 bases and J 3 bases, leaving 16 bases between the germline ends. Germline CDR1 reads WSHSY; CDR2 reads SAAADI. The CDR3 has 13 amino acids. The DNA for the CDR3 is TGCGCCGGAACGAGAAAGTCCGACTATGGCTACACCTTC. It is translated as CAGTRKSDYGYTF.

Only one count was recorded for this clone. The chain combines TRBV6-5 with TRBJ2-7; possibly TRBD1 or TRBD2 for D (5 bases each). Germline loops: CDR1 MNHEY, CDR2 SVGAGI. The CDR3 is 14 amino acids. V lost 0 bases, J lost 2 bases, and 8 bases lay in between. For the CDR3, the DNA is TGTGCCAGCAGTTACTCGAGGGGACCCTACGAGCAGTACTTC. Its translation: CASSYSRGPYEQYF.

This clone showed up just once. The V and J genes are TRBV5-1 and TRBJ2-5; 7 bases agree with TRBD1. The CDR3 runs to 16 residues. The J segment lost 2 bases and the V segment lost 4 bases, leaving 11 bases of the junction unmatched. CDR1 SGHRS and CDR2 YFSETQ come from the germline V gene. The CDR3 DNA reads TGCGCCAGCAGCCCCGGGACAGCTATAACTCAAGAGACCCAGTACTTC. Amino acids: CASSPGTAITQETQYF.

The V and J genes are TRBV7-2 and TRBJ2-5, with TRBD2 identical over 12 bases. Trimming removed 1 base from V and 7 bases from J; junction bases left unmatched: 4. The germline gives CDR1 SGHTA, CDR2 FQGNSA. There are 15 residues in the CDR3. The CDR3 DNA reads TGTGCCAGCAGCTTAGGGACTAGCGGGGTTATGACCCAGTACTTC. Protein: CASSLGTSGVMTQYF.

This clone turned up a few times. The CDR3 DNA is TGTGCCAGCAGTGATGGGACAGGGGGCGCTTTGGAGACCCAGTACTTC. It is translated as CASSDGTGGALETQYF. The chain employs TRBV6-1 and TRBJ2-5; 12 positions match TRBD1. Germline-derived CDR1 and CDR2 are MNHNS and SASEGT. CDR3 size: 16 residues. V shed 3 bases and J 5 bases; nucleotides not matched to a gene: 7.

This clone came up once. For the CDR3, the DNA is TGTGCCAGCAGCTACCAATGGGGCACAGATACGCAGTATTTT. This translates into CASSYQWGTDTQYF. The chain uses TRBV7-2 and TRBJ2-3; D gene ambiguous. The CDR3 sequence is 14 residues long. Germline CDR1 and CDR2: SGHTA and FQGNSA. V lost 4 bases, J lost 1 base, and 9 bases lay in between. The variable domain in full, with the rest retrieved from reference TRBV7-2 and TRBJ2-3, is GAGVSQSPSNKVTEKGKDVELRCDPISGHTALYWYRQSLGQGLEFLIYFQGNSAPDKSGLPSDRFSAERTGGSVSTLTIQRTQQEDSAVYLCASSYQWGTDTQYFGPGTRLTVL.

The J gene is TRBJ2-1, the V gene TRBV7-8; D is uncertain. Trimming took off 2 bases at V and 10 bases at J, with 9 bases between the two ends. Germline V lookup: CDR1 SGHVS, CDR2 FQNEAQ. The CDR3 consists of 12 residues. The CDR3 region has the DNA TGTGCCAGCAGCTTATATTCTCGCGAGCAGTTCTTC. Translated, it gives CASSLYSREQFF.

This sequence joins TRBV4-3 and TRBJ2-5, with TRBD1 matching over 8 bases. This CDR3 region has 15 residues. V trimming: 1 base; J trimming: 3 bases; junction bases outside the gene matches: 4. Germline V gene data show CDR1 as LGHNA and CDR2 as YSLEER. The CDR3 is CASSQGWTGKETQYF. CDR3 nucleotides: TGCGCCAGCAGCCAAGGCTGGACAGGGAAAGAGACCCAGTACTTC.